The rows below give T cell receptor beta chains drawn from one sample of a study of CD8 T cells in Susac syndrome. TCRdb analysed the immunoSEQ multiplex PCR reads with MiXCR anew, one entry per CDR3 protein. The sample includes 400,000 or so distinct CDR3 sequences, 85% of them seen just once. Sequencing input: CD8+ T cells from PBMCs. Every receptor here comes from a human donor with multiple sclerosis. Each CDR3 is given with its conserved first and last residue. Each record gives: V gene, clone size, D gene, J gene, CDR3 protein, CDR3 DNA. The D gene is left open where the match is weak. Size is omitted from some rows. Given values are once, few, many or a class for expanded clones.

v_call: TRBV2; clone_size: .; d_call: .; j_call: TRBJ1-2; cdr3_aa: CASSETGGRHYGYTF; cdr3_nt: TGTGCCAGCAGTGAAACCGGGGGGCGGCACTATGGCTACACCTTC
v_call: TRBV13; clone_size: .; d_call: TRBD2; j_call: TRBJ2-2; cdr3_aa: CASSSLSGRAAAGELFF; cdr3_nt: TGTGCCAGCAGCTCCCTTAGCGGGAGGGCCGCGGCCGGGGAGCTGTTTTTT
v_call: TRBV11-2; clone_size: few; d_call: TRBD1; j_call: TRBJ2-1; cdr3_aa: CASSLPGTGDVEQFF; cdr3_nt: TGTGCCAGCAGCCTCCCCGGGACAGGGGATGTTGAGCAGTTCTTC
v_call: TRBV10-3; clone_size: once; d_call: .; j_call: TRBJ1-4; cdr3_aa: CAISGAQGMDNEKLFF; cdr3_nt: TGTGCCATCAGTGGGGCACAGGGTATGGATAATGAAAAACTGTTTTTT
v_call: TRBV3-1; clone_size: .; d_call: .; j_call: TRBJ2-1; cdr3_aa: CASCLGVSYNEQFF; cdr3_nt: TGTGCCAGCTGTCTGGGGGTTTCCTACAATGAGCAGTTCTTC
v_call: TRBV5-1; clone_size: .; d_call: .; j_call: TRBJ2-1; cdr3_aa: CASSFREPLNNEQFF; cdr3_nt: TGCGCCAGCAGCTTCAGGGAGCCACTTAACAATGAGCAGTTCTTC
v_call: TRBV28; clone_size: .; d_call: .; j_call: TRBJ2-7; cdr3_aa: CASDFRISQGEQYF; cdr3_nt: TGTGCCAGCGATTTTCGGATTAGCCAGGGCGAGCAGTACTTC
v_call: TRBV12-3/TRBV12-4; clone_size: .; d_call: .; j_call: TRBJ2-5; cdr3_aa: CASSLDTDQETQYF; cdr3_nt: TGTGCCAGCAGTTTAGATACGGACCAAGAGACCCAGTACTTC
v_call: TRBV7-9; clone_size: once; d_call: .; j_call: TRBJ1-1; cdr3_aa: CASSIQGITEVFF; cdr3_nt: TGTGCCAGCAGCATACAGGGTATAACTGAAGTTTTCTTT
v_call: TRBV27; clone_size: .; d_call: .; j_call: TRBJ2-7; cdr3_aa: CASKQGISSYEQYF; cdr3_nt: TGTGCCAGCAAACAGGGCATCTCCTCCTACGAGCAGTACTTC
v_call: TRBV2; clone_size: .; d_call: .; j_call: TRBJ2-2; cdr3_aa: CASSENRVQYDLSGAPGELFF; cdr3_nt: TGTGCCAGCAGTGAAAACAGGGTCCAATACGATCTAAGCGGAGCCCCCGGGGAGCTGTTTTTT
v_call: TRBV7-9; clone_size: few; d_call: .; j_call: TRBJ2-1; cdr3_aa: CASSPSRSSYNEQFF; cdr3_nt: TGTGCCAGCAGCCCTAGCCGGAGCTCCTACAATGAGCAGTTCTTC
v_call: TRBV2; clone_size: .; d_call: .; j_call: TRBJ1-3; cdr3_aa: CASITGVDDTIYF; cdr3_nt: TGTGCCAGCATAACGGGGGTGGATGACACCATATATTTT
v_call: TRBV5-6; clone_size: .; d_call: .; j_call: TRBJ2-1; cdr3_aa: CASSLELARYNEQFF; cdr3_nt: TGTGCCAGCAGCTTGGAACTAGCTCGCTACAATGAGCAGTTCTTC
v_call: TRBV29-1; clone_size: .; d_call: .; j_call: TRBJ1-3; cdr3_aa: CSALRDGGPGNTIYF; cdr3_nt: TGCAGCGCGCTCCGCGACGGGGGGCCTGGAAACACCATATATTTT
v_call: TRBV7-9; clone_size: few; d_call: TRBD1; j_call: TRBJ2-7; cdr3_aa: CASSSSTGGLGPYF; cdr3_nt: TGTGCCAGCAGCTCCTCCACAGGGGGCTTGGGGCCGTACTTC
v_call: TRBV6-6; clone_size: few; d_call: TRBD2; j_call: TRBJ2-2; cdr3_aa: CASSYSSGTGELFF; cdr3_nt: TGTGCCAGCAGTTACTCTAGCGGGACCGGGGAGCTGTTTTTT
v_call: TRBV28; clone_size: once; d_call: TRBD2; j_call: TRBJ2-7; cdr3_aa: CASSFPGRVYEQYF; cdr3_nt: TGTGCCAGCAGTTTTCCCGGGAGGGTCTACGAGCAGTACTTC
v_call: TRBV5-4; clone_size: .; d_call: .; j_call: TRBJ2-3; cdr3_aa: CASSFTGQTDTQYF; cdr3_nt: TGTGCCAGCAGCTTTACCGGCCAAACAGATACGCAGTATTTT
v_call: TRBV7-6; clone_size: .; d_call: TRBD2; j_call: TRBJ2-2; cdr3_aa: CASSPHGGADTGELFF; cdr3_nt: TGTGCCAGCAGCCCTCACGGGGGGGCCGACACCGGGGAGCTGTTTTTT
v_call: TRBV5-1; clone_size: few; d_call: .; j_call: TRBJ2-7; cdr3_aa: CASSFSGGIDEQYF; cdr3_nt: TGCGCCAGCAGCTTTTCAGGGGGGATCGACGAGCAGTACTTC
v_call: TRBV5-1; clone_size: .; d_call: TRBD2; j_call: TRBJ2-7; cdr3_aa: CASSSSVERGTYEQYF; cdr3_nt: TGCGCCAGCAGCTCCTCCGTGGAGCGGGGCACCTACGAGCAGTACTTC
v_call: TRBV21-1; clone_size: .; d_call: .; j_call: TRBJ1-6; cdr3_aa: CASTRDRGYSSYNSPLHF; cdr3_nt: TGTGCCAGCACCCGGGACAGGGGCTATAGCTCCTATAATTCACCCCTCCACTTT
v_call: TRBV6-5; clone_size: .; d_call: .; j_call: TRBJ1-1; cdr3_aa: CASSFGTDSNTEAFF; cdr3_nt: TGTGCCAGCAGTTTTGGGACGGACTCAAACACTGAAGCTTTCTTT
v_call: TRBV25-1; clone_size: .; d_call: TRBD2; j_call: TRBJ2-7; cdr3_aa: CASSRRETYEQYF; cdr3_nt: TGTGCCAGCAGTCGGCGGGAGACCTACGAGCAGTACTTC
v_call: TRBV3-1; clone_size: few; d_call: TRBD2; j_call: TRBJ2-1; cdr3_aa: CASSQDGGGAYNEQFF; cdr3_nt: TGTGCCAGCAGCCAAGATGGCGGGGGGGCCTACAATGAGCAGTTCTTC
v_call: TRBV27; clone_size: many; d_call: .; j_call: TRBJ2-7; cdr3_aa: CASSLQGSYEQYF; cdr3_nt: TGTGCCAGCAGTTTACAGGGGTCCTACGAGCAGTACTTC
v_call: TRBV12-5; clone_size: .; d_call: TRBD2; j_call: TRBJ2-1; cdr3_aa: CASGSPSGYNEQFF; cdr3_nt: TGTGCTAGTGGTTCCCCTAGCGGATACAATGAGCAGTTCTTC
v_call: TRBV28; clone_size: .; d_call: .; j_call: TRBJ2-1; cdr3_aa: CASSFLAAYNEQFF; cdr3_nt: TGTGCCAGCAGTTTCCTGGCAGCGTACAATGAGCAGTTCTTC
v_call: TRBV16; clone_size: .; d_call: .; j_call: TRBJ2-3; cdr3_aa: CASSQMADTQYF; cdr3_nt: TGTGCCAGCAGCCAAATGGCAGATACGCAGTATTTT
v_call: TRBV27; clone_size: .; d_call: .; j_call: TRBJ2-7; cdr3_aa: CASSFSGTLYEQYF; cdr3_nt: TGTGCCAGCAGTTTTTCGGGCACCCTCTACGAGCAGTACTTC
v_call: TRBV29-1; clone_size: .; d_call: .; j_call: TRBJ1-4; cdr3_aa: CSVEGGGQLFF; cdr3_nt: TGCAGCGTTGAAGGAGGGGGGCAACTGTTTTTT
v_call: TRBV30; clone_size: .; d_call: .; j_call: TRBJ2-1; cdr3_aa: CAWSEGASSYNEQFF; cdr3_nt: TGTGCCTGGAGTGAAGGGGCTAGCTCCTACAATGAGCAGTTCTTC